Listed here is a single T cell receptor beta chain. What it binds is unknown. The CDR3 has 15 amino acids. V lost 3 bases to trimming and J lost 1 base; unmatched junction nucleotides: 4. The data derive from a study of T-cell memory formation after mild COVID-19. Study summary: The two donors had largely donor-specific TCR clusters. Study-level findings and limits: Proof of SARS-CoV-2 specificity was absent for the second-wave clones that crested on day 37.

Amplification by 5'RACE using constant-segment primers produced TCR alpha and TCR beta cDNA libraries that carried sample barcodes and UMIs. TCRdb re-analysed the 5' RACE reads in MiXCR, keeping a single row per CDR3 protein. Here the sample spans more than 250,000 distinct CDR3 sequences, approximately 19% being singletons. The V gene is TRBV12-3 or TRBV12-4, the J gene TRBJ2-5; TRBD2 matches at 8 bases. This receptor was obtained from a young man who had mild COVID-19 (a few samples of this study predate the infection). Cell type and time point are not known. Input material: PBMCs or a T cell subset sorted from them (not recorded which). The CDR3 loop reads CASSFPGGPQETQYF. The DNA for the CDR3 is TGTGCCAGCAGTTTCCCGGGGGGGCCCCAAGAGACCCAGTACTTC.